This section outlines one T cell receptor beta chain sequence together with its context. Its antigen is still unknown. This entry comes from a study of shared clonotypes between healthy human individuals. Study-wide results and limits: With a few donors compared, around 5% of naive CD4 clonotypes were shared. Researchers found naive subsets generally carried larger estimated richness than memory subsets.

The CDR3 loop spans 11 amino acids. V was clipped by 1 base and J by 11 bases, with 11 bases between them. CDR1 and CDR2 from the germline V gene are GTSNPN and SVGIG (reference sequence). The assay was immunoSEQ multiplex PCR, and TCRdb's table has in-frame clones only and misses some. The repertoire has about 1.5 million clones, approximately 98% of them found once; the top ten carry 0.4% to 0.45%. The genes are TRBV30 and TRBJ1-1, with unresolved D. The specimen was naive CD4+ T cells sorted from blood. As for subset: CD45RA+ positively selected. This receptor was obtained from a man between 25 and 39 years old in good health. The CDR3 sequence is CAWSALRRAFF. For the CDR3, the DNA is TGTGCCTGGAGTGCGTTGCGGCGGGCTTTCTTT.